Listed below are T cell receptor beta chains from one sample, sequenced in a study of cytomegalovirus exposure and HLA in healthy donors. The assay was immunoSEQ multiplex PCR, and TCRdb's table has in-frame clones only and misses some. This table holds about 140,000 clones, 70% to 90% found once. The specimen was PBMCs. Receptors were obtained from a man aged 50 or older in good health and CMV-seronegative. CDR3s include the opening cysteine and the closing phenylalanine or tryptophan. D genes are given only for firm matches. Clone size is stated in some rows and not others, as once, few, many or a class when expanded.

d_gene	abundance	v_gene	j_gene	CDR3nt	CDR3aa
-	-	TRBV15	TRBJ1-5	TGTGCCACCAGCAAGGGAGAATATAGCAATCAGCCCCAGCATTTT	CATSKGEYSNQPQHF
TRBD2	-	TRBV5-4	TRBJ2-2	TGTGCCAGCAGCTTCGGACTAGCGGGCACCACCGGGGAGCTGTTTTTT	CASSFGLAGTTGELFF
TRBD1	-	TRBV25-1	TRBJ2-1	TGTGCCAGCAGCGAGGGGACAGGGAATAACAATGAGCAGTTCTTC	CASSEGTGNNNEQFF
-	-	TRBV30	TRBJ1-2	TGTGCCTGGAGAGTAAGGGGACTAGCTAACTATGGCTACACCTTC	CAWRVRGLANYGYTF
TRBD1	-	TRBV27	TRBJ2-7	TGTGCCAGCAGGTCCTTGGGGACAGGGAATTACGAGCAGTACTTC	CASRSLGTGNYEQYF
TRBD2	-	TRBV9	TRBJ2-7	TGTGCCAGCAGCGTAGGACTAGCGGGGGGTAGCTCCTACGAGCAGTACTTC	CASSVGLAGGSSYEQYF
TRBD2	-	TRBV2	TRBJ2-7	TGTGCCAGCAGCGCTAGCGGGAGGGCCTACGAGCAGTACTTC	CASSASGRAYEQYF
TRBD1	-	TRBV5-1	TRBJ2-2	TGCGCCAGCAGCCTAAACAGGGGAATGATAACCGGGGAGCTGTTTTTT	CASSLNRGMITGELFF
-	once	TRBV27	TRBJ2-5	TGTGCCAGCAGTTTCAGCAGGCAAGAGACCCAGTACTTC	CASSFSRQETQYF
-	-	TRBV7-3	TRBJ2-5	TGTGCCAGCAGCTTGACAGTTCAAGAGACCCAGTACTTC	CASSLTVQETQYF
TRBD2	-	TRBV7-2	TRBJ2-7	TGTGCCAGCAGCTTAGCGCGGGGGGGTGAGCAGTACTTC	CASSLARGGEQYF
TRBD1	-	TRBV4-1	TRBJ1-5	TGCGCCAGCAGCCAAGACGGGCAGGGGGATCAGCCCCAGCATTTT	CASSQDGQGDQPQHF
TRBD1	-	TRBV5-1	TRBJ1-2	TGCGCCAGCAGCTTGGAGGGACAGGGGTATGGCTACACCTTC	CASSLEGQGYGYTF
-	-	TRBV27	TRBJ2-7	TGTGCCAGCAGTTTCGAACTCCCGAGCTCCTACGAGCAGTACTTC	CASSFELPSSYEQYF
TRBD2	few	TRBV6-6	TRBJ2-1	TGTGCCAGTGGAGGACTAGACGATGAGCAGTTCTTC	CASGGLDDEQFF
-	-	TRBV29-1	TRBJ2-3	TGCAGCGTCCAATACAGCTCATCTAGCACAGATACGCAGTATTTT	CSVQYSSSSTDTQYF
TRBD1	-	TRBV7-7	TRBJ2-5	TGTGCTAGCAGCACGGACAGGGGAGAGACCCAGTACTTC	CASSTDRGETQYF
-	-	TRBV11-1	TRBJ2-1	TGTGCCAGCAGCTTACGGGGGAATTACAATGAGCAGTTCTTC	CASSLRGNYNEQFF
-	-	TRBV30	TRBJ2-3	TGTGCCTGGGACAGTCGTTACACAGATACGCAGTATTTT	CAWDSRYTDTQYF
-	-	TRBV7-3	TRBJ2-2	TGTGCCAGCAGCCCCCCGACCGGGGAGCTGTTTTTT	CASSPPTGELFF
TRBD1	-	TRBV6-5	TRBJ1-2	TGTGCCAGCAGCCGAGGGACAGTCTATGGCTACACCTTC	CASSRGTVYGYTF
-	-	TRBV11-2	TRBJ2-1	TGTGCCAGCAGCTTGAGGCAGGGGCTCAACAATGAGCAGTTCTTC	CASSLRQGLNNEQFF
TRBD2	-	TRBV25-1	TRBJ2-1	TGTGCCAGCAGCAGGACTAGCGGGAGATACAATGAGCAGTTCTTC	CASSRTSGRYNEQFF
TRBD1	-	TRBV6-5	TRBJ2-3	TGTGCCAGCAGTTCGGACAGGGATACGCAGTATTTT	CASSSDRDTQYF
TRBD2	-	TRBV5-1	TRBJ2-3	TGCGCCAGCAGCTTGGGCGGGAGTAGGGCGGCAGATACGCAGTATTTT	CASSLGGSRAADTQYF
TRBD1	-	TRBV2	TRBJ2-7	TGTGCCAGCAGTGGACAGGGGATTAGCGAGCAGTACTTC	CASSGQGISEQYF
TRBD2	-	TRBV28	TRBJ2-7	TGTGCCAGCAGTTTCCTCAGAACGGGCGGGAGGACCTACGAGCAGTACTTC	CASSFLRTGGRTYEQYF
-	-	TRBV7-3	TRBJ2-2	TGTGCCAGCAGCTCCCCTAGTCCCCCGAACACCGGGGAGCTGTTTTTT	CASSSPSPPNTGELFF
TRBD1	-	TRBV2	TRBJ1-1	TGTGCCAGCAGTGAGGGACAGCTGGGGAACACTGAAGCTTTCTTT	CASSEGQLGNTEAFF
-	-	TRBV4-2	TRBJ2-4	TGTGCCAGCAGCCAAGATCCCAATTTAAACATTCAGTACTTC	CASSQDPNLNIQYF
TRBD1	-	TRBV29-1	TRBJ2-2	TGCAGCGTCCTGGACAGGGGAATCAACACCGGGGAGCTGTTTTTT	CSVLDRGINTGELFF
TRBD1	few	TRBV9	TRBJ2-7	TGTGCCAGCAGCCCATCGGACAGGGCCTACGAGCAGTACTTC	CASSPSDRAYEQYF
-	few	TRBV19	TRBJ1-5	TGTGCCAGCTCCGGAGGGGGGGACCATCAGCCCCAGCATTTT	CASSGGGDHQPQHF
TRBD1	once	TRBV7-2	TRBJ2-4	TGTGCCAGCAGCTTAGGGTCAGGGGGCAGAGGAAACATTCAGTACTTC	CASSLGSGGRGNIQYF
TRBD1	-	TRBV9	TRBJ2-7	TGTGCCAGCAGCGTACGTTGGCAGGGGGAATCCGAGCAGTACTTC	CASSVRWQGESEQYF
-	-	TRBV5-1	TRBJ2-1	TGCGCCAGCAGCTCTCAGGTACATGAGCAGTTCTTC	CASSSQVHEQFF
TRBD1	few	TRBV5-6	TRBJ2-6	TGTGCCAGCCTGCGAGGACAGGCCATCTTCCCTGGGGCCAACGTCCTGACTTTC	CASLRGQAIFPGANVLTF
-	-	TRBV18	TRBJ2-7	TGTGCCAGCTCACCGAACGGACAGACCTACGAGCAGTACTTC	CASSPNGQTYEQYF
-	-	TRBV4-1	TRBJ1-2	TGCGCCAGCAGCCAAGACCCTCTCGGGCAGGGGAACTATGGCTACACCTTC	CASSQDPLGQGNYGYTF
-	few	TRBV6-1	TRBJ1-5	TGTGCCAGCAGTGGGGGCATCCGAGGAAATCAGCCCCAGCATTTT	CASSGGIRGNQPQHF
-	-	TRBV30	TRBJ2-6	TGTGCCTGGATTGCAGGAAACTCTGGGGCCAACGTCCTGACTTTC	CAWIAGNSGANVLTF
TRBD2	-	TRBV6-4	TRBJ2-3	TGTGCCAGCAGTGACTCGAGTGGGACTAGCGGGACTACTAGCACAGATACGCAGTATTTT	CASSDSSGTSGTTSTDTQYF
TRBD1	-	TRBV15	TRBJ2-2	TGTGCCACCAGCATTGACAGGGGTAGTCACACCGGGGAGCTGTTTTTT	CATSIDRGSHTGELFF
-	-	TRBV18	TRBJ2-2	TGTGCCAGCTCAGTTTCGAATAGCAACGGGGAGCTGTTTTTT	CASSVSNSNGELFF
TRBD1	-	TRBV5-4	TRBJ2-7	TGTGCCAGCAGCGAGGGACAGCCTCCCTCGTACGAGCAGTACTTC	CASSEGQPPSYEQYF
TRBD1	-	TRBV5-1	TRBJ2-5	TGCGCCAGCAGCATCCGACAGGGGGTGACCGGCCGAGAGACCCAGTACTTC	CASSIRQGVTGRETQYF
-	once	TRBV28	TRBJ1-2	TGTGCCAGCACACGGGGGAGAGGCTACACCTTC	CASTRGRGYTF
-	-	TRBV7-2	TRBJ2-2	TGTGCCAGCAGCTCAGATTGGGAGGCTGCCGGGGAGCTGTTTTTT	CASSSDWEAAGELFF
TRBD2	-	TRBV29-1	TRBJ2-1	TGCAGCGTTGAAGATGTGACTAGCGTTTCCTACAATGAGCAGTTCTTC	CSVEDVTSVSYNEQFF
TRBD2	-	TRBV7-6	TRBJ2-7	TGTGCCAGCAGCCTAGGGACTAGCGTTTCCTACGAGCAGTACTTC	CASSLGTSVSYEQYF
-	-	TRBV5-4	TRBJ2-2	TGTGCCAGCAGCTCACAGGGACCGAACACCGGGGAGCTGTTTTTT	CASSSQGPNTGELFF